What follows describes a single TCR beta chain. Its antigen is not identified. Isolation recovered at least 6.5 million PBMCs from every sample. Primers used in a second PCR of roughly 6 to 11 cycles were a sample-barcoded 5' primer and a J-beta primer mix. From the 5' RACE reads, TCRdb called clonotypes with MiXCR, one entry per CDR3 protein. The repertoire holds roughly 1,700,000 distinct CDR3 sequences, with 28% as singletons. Germline V gene lookup returns CDR1 MNHEY and CDR2 SVGEGT. The CDR3 has 15 amino acids. The sample comes from a study of blood T cells in healthy people across ages. Study-wide results and caveats: With age, beta diversity per million T cells declined roughly linearly, significantly by roughly 40.

This clonotype was obtained from a woman between 25 and 40 years old in good health. The rearrangement uses TRBV6-2 or TRBV6-3 and TRBJ2-1; TRBD2 might be the D (5 bases). The J call may be faulty, since TRBJ2-7 better matches the DNA end. Sequenced input: blood. CDR3 sequence (DNA): TGTGCCAGCAGTTACCCGGGGAGCTCCTACAATGAGCAGTACTTC. Its protein is CASSYPGSSYNEQYF.